This T cell receptor beta chain was profiled in a study of blood T cells in healthy people across ages. The use of a sample-barcoded 5' primer and a J-beta primer mix characterized a second PCR of roughly 6 to 12 cycles. TCRdb reprocessed the 5' RACE reads via MiXCR and lists one record per CDR3 protein. The sample contains hundreds of thousands of distinct CDR3 sequences, just over 55% of which appear only once. The CDR3 runs 14 residues. From germline, CDR1 is LNHNV and CDR2 YYDKDF (reference sequence). Turning to this clonotype: With a much larger clone just one base away, this may be a read error.

The chain links TRBV15 to TRBJ2-2; D might be TRBD1 or TRBD2, each matching 5 bases. The source is a man aged 35 to 55 in good health. Sequenced material: blood. CDR3 sequence (DNA): TGTACCACCAGCAGAGGGGTCGAGGCCGGGGAGCTGTTTTTT. Its translation: CTTSRGVEAGELFF.